Listed here is a single T cell receptor beta chain. The target antigen is unknown. Primers included in the PCR were 60 Vbeta and 13 Jbeta primers. TCRdb's table, derived via immunoSEQ multiplex PCR, lists solely in-frame clones and lacks some. The data show some 200,000 clones, 70% seen once. Germline loops: CDR1 SGHTA, CDR2 FQGNSA. The CDR3 extends over 17 amino acids. The ends were cut back, 3 bases at V and 3 bases at J, with 20 bases in the middle. The data stem from a study of cytomegalovirus exposure and HLA in healthy donors. Overall study findings and caveats: In a later analysis, CMV-associated beta chains were mostly HLA-associated, it appeared.

Sequenced material: PBMCs. This sequence joins TRBV7-2 and TRBJ1-2, with a weak D call TRBD1 (6 bases). The sequence was obtained from a man aged 40-50 years in good health and CMV-seropositive. CDR3 nucleotide sequence: TGTGCCAGCAGCTTGTCCTCCGGGACATTCCCACACTATGGCTACACCTTC. It is translated as CASSLSSGTFPHYGYTF.